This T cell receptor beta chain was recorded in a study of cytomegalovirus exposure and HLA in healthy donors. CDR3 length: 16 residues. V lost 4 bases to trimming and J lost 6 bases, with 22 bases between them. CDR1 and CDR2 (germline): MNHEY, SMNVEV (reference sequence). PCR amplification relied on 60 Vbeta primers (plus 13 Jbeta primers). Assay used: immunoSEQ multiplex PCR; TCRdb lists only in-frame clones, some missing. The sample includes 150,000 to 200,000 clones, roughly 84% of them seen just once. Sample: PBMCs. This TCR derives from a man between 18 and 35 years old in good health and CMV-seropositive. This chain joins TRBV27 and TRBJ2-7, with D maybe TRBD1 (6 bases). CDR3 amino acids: CASSSEIGQRPLEQYF. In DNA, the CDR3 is TGTGCCAGCAGTTCGGAAATTGGACAGAGACCCCTCGAGCAGTACTTC.